A selection of T cell receptor beta chains follows, all from one sample in a study of T-cell reconstitution after alpha-beta-depleted transplantation in children. Via MiXCR, TCRdb re-called the PCR reads, giving one row per CDR3 protein. This table has 350,000 to 500,000 distinct CDR3 sequences, 43% appearing once. The material was PBMCs, obtained before TCRalphabeta/CD19-depleted stem cell transplant. The receptor set was obtained from a girl aged 2-10 years with aplastic anemia, due to receive a stem cell transplant. Each CDR3 is given with its conserved first and last residue. A D gene is named only where the DNA matches it firmly. Expanded clones get a size class; other rows say once, few or many, or leave the size out.

clone size: .
J gene: TRBJ2-1
D gene: TRBD2
V gene: TRBV20-1
CDR3 DNA: TGCAGTTTAACCTCCGGGACTAGCGGGAGGAACGAGCAGTTCTTC
CDR3 protein: CSLTSGTSGRNEQFF

clone size: .
J gene: TRBJ2-7
D gene: TRBD1
V gene: TRBV12-3/TRBV12-4
CDR3 DNA: TGTGCCAGCAGCATACACAGGGGCACCTACGAGCAGTACTTC
CDR3 protein: CASSIHRGTYEQYF

clone size: many
J gene: TRBJ2-5
D gene: .
V gene: TRBV10-3
CDR3 DNA: TGTGCCCCCCTCGCGGGGAATAAAGTGCAAGAGACCCAGTACTTC
CDR3 protein: CAPLAGNKVQETQYF

clone size: once
J gene: TRBJ2-1
D gene: TRBD2
V gene: TRBV6-2/TRBV6-3
CDR3 DNA: TGTGCCAGCAGTTACCCGTCTAGCGGATACTACAATGAGCAGTTCTTC
CDR3 protein: CASSYPSSGYYNEQFF

clone size: .
J gene: TRBJ1-6
D gene: .
V gene: TRBV5-1
CDR3 DNA: TGCGCCAGCAGCTTGGCCAGCTCCTATAATTCACCCCTCCACTTT
CDR3 protein: CASSLASSYNSPLHF

clone size: many
J gene: TRBJ2-4
D gene: TRBD1
V gene: TRBV5-1
CDR3 DNA: TGCGCCAGCAGCTTGGGACAGGGAGACATTCAGTACTTC
CDR3 protein: CASSLGQGDIQYF

clone size: .
J gene: TRBJ2-1
D gene: TRBD2
V gene: TRBV11-1
CDR3 DNA: TGTGCCAGCAGTCCGGAGCTGGCGGGAGGGCCCTCCTACAATGAGCAGTTCTTC
CDR3 protein: CASSPELAGGPSYNEQFF

clone size: few
J gene: TRBJ1-1
D gene: .
V gene: TRBV20-1
CDR3 DNA: TGCAGTTCAGTACAGGGGAACACTGAAGCTTTCTTT
CDR3 protein: CSSVQGNTEAFF

clone size: .
J gene: TRBJ1-2
D gene: .
V gene: TRBV6-5
CDR3 DNA: TGTGCCAGCAGTTACTCGATGGGGGGATACTATGGCTACACCTTC
CDR3 protein: CASSYSMGGYYGYTF

clone size: once
J gene: TRBJ2-1
D gene: TRBD2
V gene: TRBV20-1
CDR3 DNA: TGCAGTGCTACGATTTGGGCGGGAGTATCCTACAATGAGCAGTTCTTC
CDR3 protein: CSATIWAGVSYNEQFF

clone size: few
J gene: TRBJ2-5
D gene: .
V gene: TRBV18
CDR3 DNA: TGTGCCAGCTCACCTCCCGAGCCAAGGGAAGAGACCCAGTACTTC
CDR3 protein: CASSPPEPREETQYF

clone size: .
J gene: TRBJ2-1
D gene: TRBD2
V gene: TRBV20-1
CDR3 DNA: TGCAGTGCTAGACGAGAATCGGGACTAGACACGTTCTTC
CDR3 protein: CSARRESGLDTFF

clone size: .
J gene: TRBJ2-7
D gene: .
V gene: TRBV18
CDR3 DNA: TGTGCCAGCTCACGTATGAGGGGGGGCCTGGACGAGCAGTACTTC
CDR3 protein: CASSRMRGGLDEQYF

clone size: few
J gene: TRBJ2-1
D gene: TRBD2
V gene: TRBV14
CDR3 DNA: TGTGCCAGCAGCCATACTAGCGGGAGAAAGGACAATGAGCAGTTCTTC
CDR3 protein: CASSHTSGRKDNEQFF

clone size: many
J gene: TRBJ1-1
D gene: .
V gene: TRBV19
CDR3 DNA: TGTGCCAGCAAACCGGGCTCCGAAGCTTTCTTT
CDR3 protein: CASKPGSEAFF

clone size: many
J gene: TRBJ2-7
D gene: .
V gene: TRBV25-1
CDR3 DNA: TGTGCCAGCAGTGAATCCGGTAGGGGGGTCGTTACACGGGAGCAGTACTTC
CDR3 protein: CASSESGRGVVTREQYF

clone size: few
J gene: TRBJ2-3
D gene: TRBD2
V gene: TRBV5-5
CDR3 DNA: TGTGCCAGCAGCTTGTTCGGCCGGGGGGGAACAGATACGCAGTATTTT
CDR3 protein: CASSLFGRGGTDTQYF

clone size: .
J gene: TRBJ2-1
D gene: .
V gene: TRBV20-1
CDR3 DNA: TGCAGTGCTGCCGGGCCCAAAGGGTTCAATGAGCAGTTCTTC
CDR3 protein: CSAAGPKGFNEQFF

clone size: few
J gene: TRBJ2-1
D gene: TRBD2
V gene: TRBV4-1
CDR3 DNA: TGCGCCAGCAGCCCCCTGGGGCTAGCGGTCAATGAGCAGTTCTTC
CDR3 protein: CASSPLGLAVNEQFF

clone size: few
J gene: TRBJ1-4
D gene: TRBD1
V gene: TRBV6-1
CDR3 DNA: TGTGCCAGCAGTCGAAACAGGGGAGGTGAAAAACTGTTTTTT
CDR3 protein: CASSRNRGGEKLFF

clone size: .
J gene: TRBJ2-7
D gene: .
V gene: TRBV7-6
CDR3 DNA: TGTGCCAGCAGCTTAGGGGCGCCCGGGTCCTCCTACGAGCAGTACTTC
CDR3 protein: CASSLGAPGSSYEQYF

clone size: few
J gene: TRBJ2-2
D gene: .
V gene: TRBV15
CDR3 DNA: TGTGCCACCAGCAGTACCCCGAACACCGGGGAGCTGTTTTTT
CDR3 protein: CATSSTPNTGELFF